This is a list of T cell receptor beta chains from one sample in a study of cytomegalovirus exposure and HLA in healthy donors. The repertoire was sequenced with immunoSEQ multiplex PCR; TCRdb's copy has only in-frame clones and lacks some. The sample yields 100,000 to 150,000 clones, around three quarters seen once. The sample comprised PBMCs. The receptors stem from a man aged 45-65 years in good health and CMV-seropositive. Both conserved end residues are part of each CDR3. D genes are given only for firm matches. Some rows mark clone size as missing; the rest say once, few, many or name a class of expanded clone.

d_call: TRBD2
v_call: TRBV7-2
clone_size: NA
j_call: TRBJ2-5
cdr3_aa: CASSTGTSGRGETQYF
cdr3_nt: TGTGCCAGCAGCACAGGGACTAGCGGGAGAGGTGAGACCCAGTACTTC

d_call: NA
v_call: TRBV5-1
clone_size: NA
j_call: TRBJ1-1
cdr3_aa: CASSLGAGTEAFF
cdr3_nt: TGCGCCAGCAGCTTGGGGGCCGGAACTGAAGCTTTCTTT

d_call: NA
v_call: TRBV7-3
clone_size: NA
j_call: TRBJ2-5
cdr3_aa: CASSLTVAETQYF
cdr3_nt: TGTGCCAGCAGCTTAACGGTTGCGGAGACCCAGTACTTC

d_call: NA
v_call: TRBV18
clone_size: NA
j_call: TRBJ1-1
cdr3_aa: CASSHKEKNTEAFF
cdr3_nt: TGTGCCAGCTCACATAAGGAGAAGAACACTGAAGCTTTCTTT

d_call: NA
v_call: TRBV11-1
clone_size: NA
j_call: TRBJ2-2
cdr3_aa: CASSLESGRSTGELFF
cdr3_nt: TGTGCCAGCAGCTTAGAGTCGGGGAGGAGCACCGGGGAGCTGTTTTTT

d_call: TRBD1
v_call: TRBV6-5
clone_size: NA
j_call: TRBJ1-6
cdr3_aa: CATHLGRGNRSPLHF
cdr3_nt: TGTGCCACGCATCTGGGCAGGGGGAATCGATCACCCCTCCACTTT

d_call: TRBD2
v_call: TRBV4-1
clone_size: few
j_call: TRBJ2-7
cdr3_aa: CASSPTKRLAGLYEQYF
cdr3_nt: TGCGCCAGCAGCCCTACAAAGAGACTAGCGGGGCTTTACGAGCAGTACTTC

d_call: NA
v_call: TRBV5-4
clone_size: once
j_call: TRBJ2-3
cdr3_aa: CASSFFGTDTQYF
cdr3_nt: TGTGCCAGCAGCTTCTTTGGCACAGATACGCAGTATTTT

d_call: NA
v_call: TRBV5-1
clone_size: NA
j_call: TRBJ2-3
cdr3_aa: CASSLPGGSTDTQYF
cdr3_nt: TGCGCCAGCAGCTTGCCCGGGGGAAGCACAGATACGCAGTATTTT

d_call: NA
v_call: TRBV20-1
clone_size: NA
j_call: TRBJ2-7
cdr3_aa: CSAGTGTREYF
cdr3_nt: TGCAGTGCTGGAACCGGGACACGGGAGTACTTC

d_call: NA
v_call: TRBV10-3
clone_size: NA
j_call: TRBJ1-2
cdr3_aa: CAITQEEGKGYTF
cdr3_nt: TGTGCCATCACCCAGGAGGAGGGGAAGGGCTACACCTTC